This T cell receptor (beta chain) was obtained from a study of shared clonotypes between healthy human individuals. Study findings and constraints: Clonotypes shared by all four donors outscored non-shared clonotypes in generation probability. Shared across four donors were around 4.7% of the naive CD4 clonotypes.

This clone occurred once. Antigen: not known. Trimming shortened V by 7 bases and J by 3 bases, and 17 bases separated the two germline ends. The CDR3 is 15 residues long. Germline V CDR1 and CDR2: MDHEN, SYDVKM. The genomic DNA of each subset was split evenly across several immunoSEQ plates. Assay: immunoSEQ multiplex PCR; the TCRdb copy retains only in-frame clones and omits some. Of more than 2,000,000 clones listed, around 90% were seen once; the top ten hold under 0.15%. This TCR came from a man aged 18 to 30 in good health. The chain uses TRBV28 and TRBJ2-3; D gene uncertain. Material for sequencing was naive CD4+ T cells sorted from blood. Subset in this sample: CD45RA+ positively selected. The CDR3, as DNA: TGTGCCAGCACCTCTTCCTACGGCTTTACAGATACGCAGTATTTT. This encodes CASTSSYGFTDTQYF. The entire variable domain, with the rest obtained from reference TRBV28 and TRBJ2-3, is as follows: DVKVTQSSRYLVKRTGEKVFLECVQDMDHENMFWYRQDPGLGLRLIYFSYDVKMKEKGDIPEGYSVSREKKERFSLILESASTNQTSMYLCASTSSYGFTDTQYFGPGTRLTVL.